Below, 11 T cell receptor beta chains from the same sample are listed, as sequenced in a study of blood T cells in healthy people across ages. The use of a sample-barcoded 5' primer and a J-beta primer mix characterized a second PCR of about 7 to 12 cycles. Each CDR3 protein is one row after TCRdb ran MiXCR on the 5' RACE reads. Of more than 700,000 distinct CDR3 sequences in the sample, 46% were seen once. The sample was blood. The receptors were sampled from a man at least 80 years old in good health.

This clonotype was detected only a few times. The V and J genes are TRBV15 and TRBJ2-1; 8 bases agree with TRBD2. The CDR3 length is 15 residues. Germline assignment: CDR1 LNHNV and CDR2 YYDKDF (reference sequence). J was trimmed by 0 bases and V by 6 bases; bases with no gene match: 4. The CDR3 DNA reads TGTGCCACCAGAGCGAGCGGGAGCTCCTACAATGAGCAGTTCTTC. It translates to CATRASGSSYNEQFF.

Many counts were recorded for this clonotype. Here the CDR3 reads CASSFSGRAPPMADTQYF. The CDR3 bases are TGTGCCAGCAGTTTTAGCGGGAGGGCCCCTCCAATGGCAGATACGCAGTATTTT. V usage is TRBV27 and J usage is TRBJ2-3; 11 bases align to TRBD2. This CDR3 region has 18 residues. Germline CDR1 is MNHEY and CDR2 is SMNVEV (reference sequence). Trimming took 3 bases from V and 4 from J; bases not matched to a gene: 12.

A few counts support this clonotype. The V call is TRBV12-3 or TRBV12-4, the J call TRBJ2-1; D remains unclear. V gave up 4 bases and J gave up 10 bases, with 17 bases separating them. The CDR3 loop spans 14 amino acids. In DNA form, the CDR3 reads TGTGCCAGCAGTTCCCAGTTTGGGTTCAGAGAGCAGTTCTTC. This codes for CASSSQFGFREQFF.

The chain combines TRBV5-4 with TRBJ2-4; D is possibly TRBD2 (6 bases). This CDR3 spans 16 amino acids. CDR1 and CDR2 from the germline V gene are SGHNT and YYREEE (reference sequence). V lost 4 bases and J 0 bases, leaving 14 bases between the germline ends. CDR3 bases: TGTGCCAGCAGCCTCACGCGGGAAAGAGCCAAAAACATTCAGTACTTC. It specifies CASSLTRERAKNIQYF. The variable domain in full, completed from reference TRBV5-4 and TRBJ2-4, reads ETGVTQSPTHLIKTRGQQVTLRCSSQSGHNTVSWYQQALGQGPQFIFQYYREEENGRGNFPPRFSGLQFPNYSSELNVNALELDDSALYLCASSLTRERAKNIQYFGAGTRLSVL.

The genes are TRBV19 and TRBJ1-3; the match to TRBD1 covers 9 bases. The V and J ends lost 6 bases and 7 bases, in that order; junction bases with no gene match: 4. Germline CDR1 reads LNHDA; CDR2 reads SQIVND (reference sequence). The length of the CDR3 is 13 residues. The CDR3: CASSWDRDNTIYF. CDR3 DNA sequence: TGTGCCAGTAGCTGGGACAGGGATAACACCATATATTTT.

This clonotype was seen a few times. The CDR3 DNA follows: TGTGCCAGCAGTGACGGGGAAAACTATGGCTACACCTTC. This sequence encodes CASSDGENYGYTF. The rearrangement joins TRBV6-6 to TRBJ1-2; no clear D. The V gene lost 5 bases and the J gene lost 2 bases, with 9 bases spanning the gap. CDR3 size: 13 residues. Germline CDR1 reads MNHNY; CDR2 reads SVGAGI (reference sequence).

This clonotype was found a few times. The chain has TRBV28 and TRBJ2-7; D ambiguous. Trimming removed 7 bases at V and 5 bases at J, with 12 bases between. The CDR3 covers 12 residues. Germline CDR1 and CDR2: MDHEN and SYDVKM. CDR3 sequence reads: CASTTGPHEQYF. The CDR3 bases are TGTGCCAGCACCACTGGTCCCCACGAGCAGTACTTC.

The table lists this clonotype with a few counts. The chain is built from TRBV20-1 and TRBJ2-2, with TRBD2 matching 7 bases. The germline gives CDR1 DFQATT, CDR2 SNEGSKA (reference sequence). V was clipped by 6 bases and J by 1 base; unmatched bases: 5. The length of the CDR3 is 14 residues. The CDR3 is CSARSSGNTGELFF. Written as DNA, the CDR3 is TGCAGTGCGAGATCTAGCGGGAACACCGGGGAGCTGTTTTTT.

This clonotype was observed a handful of times. This rearrangement joins TRBV7-2 to TRBJ2-1; TRBD2 matches 14 bases. This CDR3 region has 16 residues. From germline, CDR1 is SGHTA and CDR2 FQGNSA. V was clipped by 6 bases and J by 7 bases; unmatched bases: 8. The CDR3 spells CASSKTSGRGKNEQFF. CDR3 coding DNA: TGTGCCAGCAGTAAGACTAGCGGGAGGGGAAAGAATGAGCAGTTCTTC.

The chain joins TRBV3-1 to TRBJ1-1; D gene unclear. Germline values: CDR1 LGHDT, CDR2 YNNKEL (reference sequence). The CDR3 extends over 13 amino acids. V lost 4 bases and J 4 bases, leaving 10 bases between the germline ends. The CDR3 protein is CASSPVAATEAFF. The CDR3 coding sequence is TGTGCCAGCAGCCCCGTGGCGGCCACTGAAGCTTTCTTT.

The chain recombines TRBV14 with TRBJ2-3; D is uncertain. The CDR3 length is 16 residues. CDR1 and CDR2 from the germline V gene are SGHDN and FVKESK. Trimming shortened V by 4 bases and J by 5 bases, and 19 bases separated the two germline ends. This CDR3 reads CASSPDPSERRDTQYF. The CDR3 DNA follows: TGTGCCAGCAGCCCCGATCCCAGCGAGAGAAGAGATACGCAGTATTTT. The complete variable domain, with remaining parts taken from reference TRBV14 and TRBJ2-3, reads EAGVTQFPSHSVIEKGQTVTLRCDPISGHDNLYWYRRVMGKEIKFLLHFVKESKQDESGMPNNRFLAERTGGTYSTLKVQPAELEDSGVYFCASSPDPSERRDTQYFGPGTRLTVL.